The present TCR beta chain was sequenced within a study of blood T cell repertoires in COVID-19. Background on the study: Samples came from the United States, Italy and Spain, spanning acute and convalescent COVID-19. Sources were T cells, B-cell-depleted T cells, or PBMCs; the material itself was cDNA or gDNA.

This CDR3 is 14 amino acids long. V was trimmed by 1 base and J by 0 bases, leaving 4 bases between them. CDR1 and CDR2 (germline): LGHDT, YNNKEL (reference sequence). Per the original methods: From reference gene primer amplification, estimates of nucleated cell counts were derived. TCRdb keeps only in-frame clones here, not all; method: immunoSEQ multiplex PCR. V and J calls and clone size come straight from that table; D and trimming were deduced from the DNA. Among 65,000 to 100,000 clones listed, 80% to 90% were seen once. As to this clone: The sample has other DNA sequences that encode this CDR3 too.

The receptor was derived from a man aged 45 to 65 with acute or convalescent COVID-19. The sequenced sample was peripheral blood. V is TRBV3-1 (or the pseudogene TRBV3-2) and J is TRBJ1-3; D not certain. CDR3 loop: CASSQVSSGNTIYF. The CDR3 region has the DNA TGTGCCAGCAGCCAAGTCAGCTCTGGAAACACCATATATTTT.